The 23 T cell receptor beta chains below were found in one sample sequenced in a study of early T cells in non-severe SARS-CoV-2 infection. MiXCR, applied by TCRdb to the 5' RACE reads, yields one record per CDR3 protein. In the table there are some 61,000 distinct CDR3 sequences, over 9.5% of which are singletons. The sequenced sample was whole blood. These receptors were obtained from an adult who was a healthcare worker with PCR-confirmed SARS-CoV-2 infection or an uninfected control (not recorded which).

With respect to this clonotype: Being one base from a much bigger clone, this may be a read error. The chain couples TRBV6-5 to TRBJ2-7; D remains ambiguous. The length of the CDR3 is 13 residues. Germline values: CDR1 MNHEY, CDR2 SVGAGI. The V end was cut by 7 bases, the J end by 0 bases, with 10 bases between. The chain's CDR3 is CASTPSASYEQYF. CDR3 in DNA: TGTGCCAGCACTCCGTCGGCCTCCTACGAGCAGTACTTC.

The J gene is TRBJ1-1, the V gene TRBV7-6; tentatively, D is TRBD1 (5 bases). Germline loops: CDR1 SGHVS, CDR2 FNYEAQ. The CDR3 sequence is 13 residues long. V shed 3 bases and J shed 6 bases, with 11 bases lying between them. CDR3 residues: CASSLGGSAEAFF. As DNA, the CDR3 is TGTGCCAGCAGCTTGGGGGGATCCGCTGAAGCTTTCTTT. Filled out from reference TRBV7-6 and TRBJ1-1, the complete variable domain reads GAGVSQSPRYKVTKRGQDVALRCDPISGHVSLYWYRQALGQGPEFLTYFNYEAQQDKSGLPNDRFSAERPEGSISTLTIQRTEQRDSAMYRCASSLGGSAEAFFGQGTRLTVV.

V gene TRBV7-9 combines with J gene TRBJ2-1, with TRBD2 identical over 8 bases. CDR3 length: 16 residues. Germline assignment: CDR1 SEHNR and CDR2 FQNEAQ (reference sequence). V lost 4 bases and J lost 6; bases outside the gene matches: 11. CDR3 in DNA: TGTGCCAGCAGCTCCCCGGGGAGCGGGAGTTTCAATGAGCAGTTCTTC. This gives the protein CASSSPGSGSFNEQFF. The full variable domain, completed using reference TRBV7-9 and TRBJ2-1, is DTGVSQNPRHKITKRGQNVTFRCDPISEHNRLYWYRQTLGQGPEFLTYFQNEAQLEKSRLLSDRFSAERPKGSFSTLEIQRTEQGDSAMYLCASSSPGSGSFNEQFFGPGTRLTVL.

The chain is built from TRBV29-1 and TRBJ2-3; no reliable D call. The V end lost 2 bases, the J end lost 1 base, and 7 bases lay between the germline ends. Germline V gene sequence: CDR1 SQVTM, CDR2 ANQGSEA. The CDR3 has 13 amino acids. This CDR3 is CSVEQARTDTQYF. CDR3 DNA sequence: TGCAGCGTTGAACAAGCCCGCACAGATACGCAGTATTTT.

At least ten counts were recorded for this clonotype. The chain links TRBV30 to TRBJ2-7, with 9 bases that match TRBD1. Per the germline V gene, CDR1 is GTSNPN and CDR2 is SVGIG (reference sequence). Losses at the gene ends were 2 bases for V and 5 bases for J; bases not matched to a gene: 13. The CDR3 length is 16 residues. In nucleotides, the CDR3 is TGTGCCTGGAGTCCACGAGTCGGGACAGGGTCTAACGAGCAGTACTTC. It yields the protein CAWSPRVGTGSNEQYF. Complete variable domain (other parts from reference TRBV30 and TRBJ2-7): SQTIHQWPATLVQPVGSPLSLECTVEGTSNPNLYWYRQAAGRGLQLLFYSVGIGQISSEVPQNLSASRPQDRQFILSSKKLLLSDSGFYLCAWSPRVGTGSNEQYFGPGTRLTVT.

CDR3 DNA: TGTGCCATCAGGCCGGGACAGGTCTACAATGAGCAGTTCTTC. As protein: CAIRPGQVYNEQFF. The V gene is TRBV10-3, the J gene TRBJ2-1; TRBD1 matches 8 bases. In germline, CDR1 is ENHRY, CDR2 SYGVKD. The length of the CDR3 is 14 residues. Trimming at V came to 6 bases and at J to 3 bases, leaving 4 bases not matched to a gene.

This clonotype was counted a few times. The chain employs TRBV7-3 and TRBJ2-1; the match to TRBD1 covers 7 bases. The CDR3 runs 15 residues. Germline assignment: CDR1 SGHTA and CDR2 FQGTGA. Trimming took 4 bases from V and 8 from J; bases not matched to a gene: 11. CDR3 loop: CASSYAQGKGYEQFF. CDR3 sequence (DNA): TGTGCCAGCAGCTACGCACAGGGGAAGGGCTATGAGCAGTTCTTC.

This clonotype was picked up a small number of times. In DNA, the CDR3 is TGCAGTGCTAGAGAGGGGAAGGAAGCTTTCTTT. Its translation: CSAREGKEAFF. The J gene is TRBJ1-1, the V gene TRBV20-1; D is unresolved. The CDR3 loop spans 11 amino acids. CDR1 and CDR2 (germline): DFQATT, SNEGSKA (reference sequence). V was cut by 0 bases and J by 8 bases, with 7 bases left in between.

This clonotype was counted between two and nine times. The chain employs TRBV3-1 and TRBJ2-7; 9 bases match TRBD2. The V gene end was trimmed by 3 bases and the J gene end by 0 bases; junction bases not matched to a gene: 6. The CDR3 runs 16 residues. Germline-derived CDR1 and CDR2 are LGHDT and YNNKEL (reference sequence). The CDR3 DNA reads TGTGCCAGCAGCCAGTCTTTAGCGGGAGACTCCTACGAGCAGTACTTC. Translating gives CASSQSLAGDSYEQYF.

The sample holds many counts of this clonotype. J is TRBJ2-3 and V is TRBV5-4; D gene uncertain. Germline V gene data show CDR1 as SGHNT and CDR2 as YYREEE (reference sequence). Deletions cut 1 base from V and 3 bases from J, with 12 bases between. The CDR3 sequence is 15 residues long. CDR3 DNA: TGTGCCAGCAGCTTGATACGCGGATCAACAGATACGCAGTATTTT. Translating it yields CASSLIRGSTDTQYF.

This clonotype appeared many times. The V and J genes are TRBV9 and TRBJ2-7; tentative D call: TRBD2 (6 bases). Trimming shortened V by 3 bases and J by 0 bases, and 10 bases separated the two germline ends. The CDR3 loop spans 14 amino acids. Germline-derived CDR1 and CDR2 are SGDLS and YYNGEE. This CDR3 reads CASSAGTLSYEQYF. CDR3 in DNA: TGTGCCAGCAGCGCCGGGACTCTCTCCTACGAGCAGTACTTC.

This clonotype was picked up a small number of times. V usage is TRBV20-1 and J usage is TRBJ2-7; the D gene is possibly TRBD1 (6 bases). Deletions cut 0 bases from V and 2 bases from J, with 14 bases between. The CDR3 has 15 amino acids. The V gene's germline CDR1 is DFQATT and CDR2 SNEGSKA (reference sequence). CDR3 in DNA: TGCAGTGCTAGAGACACCGACAGGTCCACCTACGAGCAGTACTTC. It specifies CSARDTDRSTYEQYF.

The gene calls are TRBV20-1 and TRBJ1-4; D unclear. Germline V lookup: CDR1 DFQATT, CDR2 SNEGSKA (reference sequence). This CDR3 comprises 15 residues. The germline V and J ends were trimmed by 6 bases and 4 bases, with 18 bases remaining between them. The CDR3 nucleotides are TGCAGTGCCACCTCCCCGGGTCGGGATAATGAAAAACTGTTTTTT. This gives the protein CSATSPGRDNEKLFF.

The genes are TRBV6-5 and TRBJ1-2; D is possibly TRBD1 (5 bases). Per the germline V gene, CDR1 is MNHEY and CDR2 is SVGAGI. The CDR3 covers 12 residues. Trimming cost V 8 bases and J 5 bases, with 12 bases left between them. The CDR3, as DNA: TGTGCCAGCGGGGGACGGTGGTATGGCTACACCTTC. This encodes CASGGRWYGYTF.

This clonotype was picked up a small number of times. The J gene is TRBJ2-4, the V gene TRBV11-2; D unclear. Germline lookup yields CDR1 SGHAT and CDR2 FQNNGV. Trimming removed 5 bases at V and 0 bases at J, with 14 bases between. This CDR3 spans 16 amino acids. The CDR3 loop reads CASSPNTLLAKNIQYF. DNA for the CDR3: TGTGCCAGCAGCCCAAACACCCTGTTAGCCAAAAACATTCAGTACTTC.

This clonotype was detected ten times or more. V gene TRBV5-1 combines with J gene TRBJ1-1; D is uncertain. The CDR3 covers 12 residues. Trimming left V 4 bases short and J 1 base short, with 5 bases between. Germline CDR1 and CDR2: SGHRS and YFSETQ. The DNA for the CDR3 is TGCGCCAGCAGCAAAGAGAACACTGAAGCTTTCTTT. Residues: CASSKENTEAFF.

The rearrangement joins TRBV9 to TRBJ2-1; D perhaps matches TRBD2 (5 bases). Germline assignment: CDR1 SGDLS and CDR2 YYNGEE. V lost 4 bases to trimming and J lost 6 bases, with 17 bases between them. The CDR3 spans 15 residues. DNA for the CDR3: TGTGCCAGCAGCCTACGCCCCACTAGAGGCAATGAGCAGTTCTTC. This gives the protein CASSLRPTRGNEQFF.

This clonotype was found a few times. The rearrangement joins TRBV2 to TRBJ2-5; D is possibly TRBD1 or TRBD2 (5 bases each). The CDR3 has 14 residues. CDR1 is SNHLY and CDR2 is FYNNEI in the germline V gene. V was cut by 3 bases and J by 7 bases, with 15 bases left in between. CDR3 amino acids: CASSDRDPTGTQYF. The CDR3 DNA reads TGTGCCAGCAGTGATAGGGACCCCACGGGGACCCAGTACTTC. The full variable domain, its missing parts supplied by reference TRBV2 and TRBJ2-5, is EPEVTQTPSHQVTQMGQEVILRCVPISNHLYFYWYRQILGQKVEFLVSFYNNEISEKSEIFDDQFSVERPDGSNFTLKIRSTKLEDSAMYFCASSDRDPTGTQYFGPGTRLLVL.

This clonotype was counted ten times or more. The chain joins TRBV7-9 to TRBJ2-3; D unclear. The CDR3 sequence is 15 residues long. V gave up 5 bases and J gave up 2 bases, with 14 bases separating them. The germline gives CDR1 SEHNR, CDR2 FQNEAQ (reference sequence). The CDR3 region has the DNA TGTGCCAGCAGCCCCCCAATGCCAACCACAGATACGCAGTATTTT. Encoded protein: CASSPPMPTTDTQYF.

This clonotype appeared a few times. CDR3 sequence: CASLHRDSSYNEQFF. The DNA for the CDR3 is TGCGCCAGCTTACACCGGGACAGCTCCTACAATGAGCAGTTCTTC. V is TRBV10-2 and J is TRBJ2-1; 7 bases map to TRBD1. CDR3 size: 15 residues. Germline CDR1 WSHSY, CDR2 SAAADI. The junction had 7 bases not matched to a gene; V was cut back by 8 bases and J by 0 bases.

The gene calls are TRBV9 and TRBJ2-2; unclear D gene. Trimming took 2 bases from V and 2 from J, leaving 7 bases between them. The CDR3 is 14 residues long. Germline V gene sequence: CDR1 SGDLS, CDR2 YYNGEE. CDR3 DNA: TGTGCCAGCAGCGTCGGCTTAAACACCGGGGAGCTGTTTTTT. Its translation is CASSVGLNTGELFF.

In this sample, this clonotype turned up many times. This chain joins TRBV29-1 and TRBJ2-3; 11 positions match TRBD2. With V trimmed by 5 bases and J by 3 bases, 10 bases remained unmatched. The germline V gene encodes CDR1 SQVTM and CDR2 ANQGSEA. The CDR3 is made up of 16 amino acids. The CDR3 spells CSVWGLADDSTDTQYF. CDR3 DNA sequence: TGCAGCGTTTGGGGACTAGCGGATGACTCTACAGATACGCAGTATTTT.

This clonotype was counted many times. The V call is TRBV30, the J call TRBJ1-1, with D unresolved. The CDR3 is made up of 11 amino acids. Between the trimmed V and J ends, which lost 5 bases and 6 bases, there was a span of 10 bases. Germline V lookup: CDR1 GTSNPN, CDR2 SVGIG (reference sequence). The CDR3 bases are TGTGCCTGGTCTGTCCTCGCTGAAGCTTTCTTT. This gives the protein CAWSVLAEAFF.